This is a list of T cell receptor beta chains from one sample in a study of T cells in Graves' hyperthyroidism and ophthalmopathy. Via MiXCR, TCRdb re-called the multiplex PCR reads, giving one row per CDR3 protein. This sample carries roughly 640,000 distinct CDR3 sequences, around 16% of them seen once, and the ten largest clones take less than 3.5%. Sequenced sample: blood. These receptor sequences come from a woman between 40 and 50 years old with Graves' ophthalmopathy. Each CDR3 is given with its conserved first and last residue. The D gene is left open where the match is weak. Not all rows give a size; the values are once, few, many and, for expanded clones, a class.

D gene,J gene,clone size,V gene,CDR3 DNA,CDR3 protein
TRBD1,TRBJ1-1,many,TRBV28,TGTGCCAGCCCTCCACCGACAGGGAGGGTTGACACTGAAGCTTTCTTT,CASPPPTGRVDTEAFF
TRBD1,TRBJ2-1,-,TRBV24-1,TGTGCCACCAGTGATCATACAGGGGTCACATACAATGAGCAGTTCTTC,CATSDHTGVTYNEQFF
TRBD2,TRBJ2-5,many,TRBV3-1,TGTGCCAGCAGCCAAGTCTTCGGACTAGCGGGAGCGGGGGAGACCCAGTACTTC,CASSQVFGLAGAGETQYF
-,TRBJ2-1,many,TRBV18,TGTGCCAGCTCACCACCGGCCGGGTCACATGAGCAGTTCTTC,CASSPPAGSHEQFF
-,TRBJ2-4,few,TRBV3-1,TGTGCCAGCAGCCAAATGGGGGGGCTCGGACCCACCAAAAACATTCAGTACTTC,CASSQMGGLGPTKNIQYF
TRBD1,TRBJ2-5,many,TRBV2,TGTGCCAGCAGTACCTCCTTGGGACAGGGGAGGAAGGAAGAGACCCAGTACTTC,CASSTSLGQGRKEETQYF
TRBD1,TRBJ2-7,few,TRBV7-9,TGTGCCAGCAGCTTAACACAGGGGTCGGAGGAGCAGTACTTC,CASSLTQGSEEQYF
-,TRBJ2-7,many,TRBV20-1,TGCAGTGCGGCTGGGTGGACCTACGAGCAGTACTTC,CSAAGWTYEQYF
-,TRBJ2-1,many,TRBV11-2,TGTGCCAGCAGCTTAGCGGGGGGCGGCCGCAATCCCTACAATGAGCAGTTCTTC,CASSLAGGGRNPYNEQFF
-,TRBJ1-2,many,TRBV3-1,TGTGCCAGCAGCCACGGGGCAGCACACAACTATGGCTACACCTTC,CASSHGAAHNYGYTF
-,TRBJ1-6,few,TRBV27,TGTGCCAGCAGACAGCAGGGACTATATAATTCACCCCTCCACTTT,CASRQQGLYNSPLHF
TRBD2,TRBJ2-5,-,TRBV11-2,TGTGCCAGCAGACGACTAGCGGGAGAGCGAGAGACCCAGTACTTC,CASRRLAGERETQYF
-,TRBJ1-1,many,TRBV6-5,TGTGCCAGCAGTTACGAATGGGAAAGGAACACTGAAGCTTTCTTT,CASSYEWERNTEAFF
-,TRBJ1-2,-,TRBV29-1,TGCAGCGTTGAAACTCTTGGGGTTAACTATGGCTACACCTTC,CSVETLGVNYGYTF
-,TRBJ2-3,-,TRBV28,TGTGCCAGCAGCACATTAGGAGATACGCAGTATTTT,CASSTLGDTQYF
-,TRBJ2-3,many,TRBV2,TGTGCCAGCTCATTGCTCAGGGTTGCGGATACAGATACGCAGTATTTT,CASSLLRVADTDTQYF
-,TRBJ2-3,many,TRBV10-3,TGTGCCGTCAAGACAGGTAGCACAGATACGCAGTATTTT,CAVKTGSTDTQYF
TRBD1,TRBJ1-2,few,TRBV25-1,TGTGCCAGCAGTGGGGACAGATTGGGGGAAGGCTACACCTTC,CASSGDRLGEGYTF
TRBD1,TRBJ2-3,many,TRBV3-1,TGTGCCAGCAGTCGGACAGGGGGGTTGTTCACAGATACGCAGTATTTT,CASSRTGGLFTDTQYF
-,TRBJ1-6,few,TRBV7-2,TGTGCCAGCAGCTCGGGTAGCTCCTATAATTCACCCCTCCACTTT,CASSSGSSYNSPLHF
-,TRBJ1-5,-,TRBV9,TGTGCCAGCAGCGGGCGGGGGGATCAGCCCCAGCATTTT,CASSGRGDQPQHF
TRBD1,TRBJ1-4,many,TRBV11-2,TGTGCCAGCAGCGCGTCAGGGGGCACTAATGAAAAACTGTTTTTT,CASSASGGTNEKLFF
TRBD1,TRBJ2-3,few,TRBV15,TGTGCCACCAGCAGAGATACGACAGGGGGCCGTGATACGCAGTATTTT,CATSRDTTGGRDTQYF
-,TRBJ2-7,few,TRBV5-1,TGCGCCAGCAGCTTGGTTAGCGGAACCTCCTACGAGCAGTACTTC,CASSLVSGTSYEQYF
-,TRBJ2-1,many,TRBV28,TGTGCCAGCAGTTTCCGCAATGAGCAGTTCTTC,CASSFRNEQFF
TRBD1,TRBJ2-5,-,TRBV12-3/TRBV12-4,TGTGCCAGCAGTTGGGACAGTGGGTACAAAGAGGAGACCCAGTACTTC,CASSWDSGYKEETQYF
TRBD1,TRBJ1-1,few,TRBV6-1,TGTGCCAGCAGTAATAGGGGGCTGGTTTTCTTT,CASSNRGLVFF
TRBD2,TRBJ2-1,-,TRBV7-4,TGTGCCGGGAACAGACTAGCGGGAGACGAGGATGAGCAGTTCTTC,CAGNRLAGDEDEQFF
-,TRBJ2-3,-,TRBV30,TGTGCCTGGAGTGAACAGGGCTCTAGCACAGATACGCAGTATTTT,CAWSEQGSSTDTQYF
-,TRBJ2-3,many,TRBV2,TGTGCCAGCATGGTGTTGGGGGCCCCCCAGGAGGCGCAGTATTTT,CASMVLGAPQEAQYF
-,TRBJ2-3,many,TRBV20-1,TGCAGTGCTAAGAGGGGCGCAGATACGCAGTATTTT,CSAKRGADTQYF
-,TRBJ2-5,many,TRBV3-1,TGTGCCAGCAGCCAAGGACTTCTCCTTGGGGAGACCCAGTACTTC,CASSQGLLLGETQYF
TRBD1,TRBJ2-7,many,TRBV12-3/TRBV12-4,TGTGCCAGCAGTGCAAGACAGGGTAGCAACGAGCAGTACTTC,CASSARQGSNEQYF
-,TRBJ2-2,few,TRBV30,TGTGCCTGGAGTCCCAGTGGGGCCGGGGAGCTGTTTTTT,CAWSPSGAGELFF
-,TRBJ1-1,-,TRBV5-5,TGTGCCAGCAGCTTCTCCCCCCTAGGGGACACTGAAGCTTTCTTT,CASSFSPLGDTEAFF
-,TRBJ2-7,-,TRBV7-3,TGTGCCAGCAGCTCCTTTACAGGGAACGAGCAGTACTTC,CASSSFTGNEQYF
-,TRBJ1-3,-,TRBV28,TGTGCCAGCCTTACGACGACCGGAAACACCATATATTTT,CASLTTTGNTIYF
-,TRBJ1-2,-,TRBV20-1,TGCAGTGCTAGAGTGGAGGTCGCCTATGGCTACACCTTC,CSARVEVAYGYTF
TRBD1,TRBJ1-2,many,TRBV6-1,TGTGCCAGCAGTTGGGACAGAATTAGAGGCTACACCTTC,CASSWDRIRGYTF
TRBD1,TRBJ1-2,-,TRBV6-6,TGTGCCAGCAGTTATTCGGCAGGGGGGACCTATGGCTACACCTTC,CASSYSAGGTYGYTF
-,TRBJ1-5,few,TRBV5-6,TGTGCCAGCAGCTCGGGCCGGTTGGGACGTAATCAGCCCCAGCATTTT,CASSSGRLGRNQPQHF
TRBD2,TRBJ2-7,many,TRBV7-9,TGTGCCAGCAGCTCCTCTGGGAGGGTGAACACGCAGTACTTC,CASSSSGRVNTQYF
-,TRBJ1-3,-,TRBV28,TGTGCCAGCAGGGGGCAGGTTTTCTCTGGAAACACCATATATTTT,CASRGQVFSGNTIYF
-,TRBJ2-1,once,TRBV20-1,TGCAGTGCTAGAGAACCGAAGGGGTTAGCCTACAATGAGCAGTTCTTC,CSAREPKGLAYNEQFF
TRBD2,TRBJ2-1,-,TRBV3-1,TGTGCCAGCAGCCGGACGCGGGAGGGGCAGTTCTTC,CASSRTREGQFF
TRBD1,TRBJ1-1,once,TRBV6-1,TGTGCCAGCAGTGTCGACAGGGGGCCCACTGAAGCTTTCTTT,CASSVDRGPTEAFF
-,TRBJ2-5,few,TRBV3-1,TGTGCCAGCGGAGGGGGGGGTTGGGAGACCCAGTACTTC,CASGGGGWETQYF
-,TRBJ2-2,-,TRBV6-5,TGTGCCAGCAGTTACCCGCGCGGGGAGCTGTTTTTT,CASSYPRGELFF
-,TRBJ2-4,many,TRBV28,TGTGCCAGCAGTTTAGACGGCGAACTAGCCAAAAACATTCAGTACTTC,CASSLDGELAKNIQYF
TRBD2,TRBJ2-1,few,TRBV28,TGTGCCAGCAGATCCGGACTAGCGGGCAATGAGCAGTTCTTC,CASRSGLAGNEQFF
TRBD1,TRBJ1-1,many,TRBV18,TGTGCCAGCTCACCTCAGGGGGCTGGGGCTGAAGCTTTCTTT,CASSPQGAGAEAFF
-,TRBJ2-1,many,TRBV7-6,TGTGCCAGCAGCTTAGGCGCGACTTCCAGATACAATGAGCAGTTCTTC,CASSLGATSRYNEQFF
TRBD1,TRBJ2-7,-,TRBV7-9,TGTGCCAGCAGCTCAACAGGGGGCTGGCACGAGCAGTACTTC,CASSSTGGWHEQYF
-,TRBJ2-3,-,TRBV11-2,TGTGCCAGCAGCTTGAGGTCGACTAGCACAGATACGCAGTATTTT,CASSLRSTSTDTQYF
-,TRBJ2-7,-,TRBV20-1,TGCAGTGCTAGTTCGGGGGAGAGCTCCTACGAGCAGTACTTC,CSASSGESSYEQYF
TRBD2,TRBJ2-5,few,TRBV3-1,TGTGCCAGCAGCCTCGAGGCGGGACTAGCGGGGGGGCCGTTAGAGACCCAGTACTTC,CASSLEAGLAGGPLETQYF
-,TRBJ2-2,-,TRBV12-3/TRBV12-4,TGTGCCAGCACGCATTTCATCGACACCGGGGAGCTGTTTTTT,CASTHFIDTGELFF
TRBD1,TRBJ2-3,few,TRBV6-6,TGTGCCAGCAGTTACTCGGACAGGGTTAATACGCAGTATTTT,CASSYSDRVNTQYF
-,TRBJ1-5,few,TRBV12-3/TRBV12-4,TGTGCCAGCAGTTTCAACAGGAATCAGCCCCAGCATTTT,CASSFNRNQPQHF
-,TRBJ1-5,many,TRBV2,TGTGCCAGCAGTGAGGGAGAACGTGGGCCCCAGCATTTT,CASSEGERGPQHF